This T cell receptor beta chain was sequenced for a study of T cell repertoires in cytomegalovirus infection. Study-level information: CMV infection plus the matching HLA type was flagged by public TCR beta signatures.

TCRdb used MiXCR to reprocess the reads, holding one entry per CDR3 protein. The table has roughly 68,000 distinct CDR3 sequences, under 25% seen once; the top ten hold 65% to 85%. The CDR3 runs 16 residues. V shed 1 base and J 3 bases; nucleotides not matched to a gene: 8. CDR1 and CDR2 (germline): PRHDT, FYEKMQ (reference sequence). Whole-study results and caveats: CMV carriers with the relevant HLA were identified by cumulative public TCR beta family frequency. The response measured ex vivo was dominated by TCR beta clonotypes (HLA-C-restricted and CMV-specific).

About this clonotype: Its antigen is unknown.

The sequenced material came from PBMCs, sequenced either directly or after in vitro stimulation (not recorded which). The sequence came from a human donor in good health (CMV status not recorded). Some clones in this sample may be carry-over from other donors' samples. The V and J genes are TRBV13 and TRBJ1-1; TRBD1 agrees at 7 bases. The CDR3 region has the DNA TGTGCCAGCAGCTTAGTGGGAGGGGGCTACTACACTGAAGCTTTCTTT. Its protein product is CASSLVGGGYYTEAFF.